This TCR beta chain was retrieved from a study of T cell clones after liver transplantation. Looking at the study overall: Samples came pre-transplant, pre-randomization before withdrawal, and post-randomization after withdrawal ended.

Germline lookup yields CDR1 MNHNS and CDR2 SASEGT. The CDR3 contains 10 residues. Between the trimmed V and J ends, which lost 4 bases and 12 bases, there was a span of 9 bases. Sorting of unstimulated PBMCs yielded separate CD3+CD4+ and CD3+CD8+ fractions. Sequencing was performed with immunoSEQ multiplex PCR; in TCRdb, only in-frame clones are kept and a portion is missing. The sample carries some 60,000 clones, 71% recorded once. Judged by abundance, this clone is medium-sized. The gene calls are TRBV6-1 and TRBJ1-2; D gene uncertain. The source was CD4+ T cells from blood, collected before liver transplant. This TCR came from a human donor who received a liver transplant. CDR3 residues: CASSGEHHTF. The DNA of the CDR3 is TGTGCCAGCAGTGGCGAGCACCACACCTTC.